This TCR beta chain was captured in a study of radiation and T cells in renal cell carcinoma. Time point noted: baseline pretreatment blood. Treatment reported: 15 Gy SBRT to primary tumor, nephrectomy 4 weeks later. This renal cell carcinoma was of the clear cell type. The method was immunoSEQ multiplex PCR; TCRdb's version includes in-frame clones alone and lacks a portion of them. The table has over 85,000 clones, 82% seen once; the top ten hold more than 5.5%. CDR3 length equals 14 residues. CDR1 and CDR2 (germline): LNHDA, SQIVND (reference sequence). The V end was cut by 6 bases, the J end by 0 bases, with 11 bases between.

The specimen comprised blood, sampled from a patient whose treatment included radiotherapy and nephrectomy. The chain uses TRBV19 and TRBJ1-1; maybe TRBD1 (6 bases). The sequence derives from a man aged 55 to 70 with renal cell carcinoma. As DNA, the CDR3 is TGTGCCAGTAGCGACAGGAATTTGAACACTGAAGCTTTCTTT. It codes for CASSDRNLNTEAFF.